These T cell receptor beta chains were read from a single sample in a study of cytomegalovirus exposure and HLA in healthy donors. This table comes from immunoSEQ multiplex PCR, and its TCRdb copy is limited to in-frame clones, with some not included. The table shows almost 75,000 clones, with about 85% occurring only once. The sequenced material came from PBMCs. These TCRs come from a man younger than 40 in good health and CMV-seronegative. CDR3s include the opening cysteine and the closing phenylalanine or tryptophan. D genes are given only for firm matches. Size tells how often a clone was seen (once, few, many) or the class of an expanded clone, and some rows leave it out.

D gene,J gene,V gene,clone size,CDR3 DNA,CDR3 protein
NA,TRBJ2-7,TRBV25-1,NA,TGTGCCAGCAGTGAAACAGGGACATTTTACGAGCAGTACTTC,CASSETGTFYEQYF
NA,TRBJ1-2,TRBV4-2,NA,TGTGCCAGCAGCCCCCAACATCTAGGTGAGGATGGCTACACCTTC,CASSPQHLGEDGYTF
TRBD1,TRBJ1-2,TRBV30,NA,TGTGCCTGGAGTGATCACCGGGACAGGGGGCTATACTATGGCTACACCTTC,CAWSDHRDRGLYYGYTF
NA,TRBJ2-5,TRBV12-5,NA,TGTGCTAGTGGTTTGAATGTACAAGAGACCCAGTACTTC,CASGLNVQETQYF
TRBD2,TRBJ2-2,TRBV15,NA,TGTGCCACCAGCAGAGAAAAACTCGGACTAGATCCGCGCGGGGAGCTGTTTTTT,CATSREKLGLDPRGELFF
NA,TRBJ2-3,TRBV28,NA,TGTGCCAGCGGGGCGGGGACTAGCACAGATACGCAGTATTTT,CASGAGTSTDTQYF
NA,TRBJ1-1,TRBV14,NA,TGTGCCAGCAGCCAGCTACCCCTGAACACTGAAGCTTTCTTT,CASSQLPLNTEAFF
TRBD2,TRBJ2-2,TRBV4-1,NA,TGCGCCAGCAGCCAAGAGGGACTAGGGGCGATGAACACCGGGGAGCTGTTTTTT,CASSQEGLGAMNTGELFF
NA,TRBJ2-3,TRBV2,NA,TGTGCCAGCAGTGGGGACTCACTAGATACGCAGTATTTT,CASSGDSLDTQYF
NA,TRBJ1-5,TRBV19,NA,TGTGCCAGTAGTATAAGGGGGGGGGAATATCAGCCCCAGCATTTT,CASSIRGGEYQPQHF
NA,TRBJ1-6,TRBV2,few,TGTGCCAGCAGTGCCCCAGGGGCCGCCGGATCACCCCTCCACTTT,CASSAPGAAGSPLHF
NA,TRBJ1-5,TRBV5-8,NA,TGTGCCAGCAGCTTGGAGACGGCGGGGAGTCAGCCCCAGCATTTT,CASSLETAGSQPQHF
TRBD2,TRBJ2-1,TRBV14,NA,TGTGCCAGCAGCCAAAGATATGGTCTAGGACTAGCGGGGGGGGAGCAGTTCTTC,CASSQRYGLGLAGGEQFF
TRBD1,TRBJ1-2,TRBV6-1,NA,TGTGCCAGCAGTGAAGAATGGGACAGGTTGTACACCTTC,CASSEEWDRLYTF
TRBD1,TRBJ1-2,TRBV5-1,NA,TGCGCCAGCAGCTTGGTCCTCAGGGGGCTTTCAAGCTACACCTTC,CASSLVLRGLSSYTF
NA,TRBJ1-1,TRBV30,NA,TGTGCCTGGAGTGATAATGGGAGGTGGACTGAAGCTTTCTTT,CAWSDNGRWTEAFF
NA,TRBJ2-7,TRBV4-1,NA,TGCGCCAGCAGCCAAGTAGGGGCCACAGGGCGCTACGAGCAGTACTTC,CASSQVGATGRYEQYF
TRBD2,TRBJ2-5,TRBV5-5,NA,TGTGCCAGCAGCCTGACTAGCGGGGGGCAAGAGACCCAGTACTTC,CASSLTSGGQETQYF
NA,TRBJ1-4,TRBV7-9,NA,TGTGCCAGCAGTCTAGTAGGGGGTCCTGAAAAACTGTTTTTT,CASSLVGGPEKLFF
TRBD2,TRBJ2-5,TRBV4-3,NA,TGCGCCAGCAGCACCACTAGCGCTCAAGAGACCCAGTACTTC,CASSTTSAQETQYF
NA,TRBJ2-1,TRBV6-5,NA,TGTGCCAGCAGTTACTCGGTTGGAGATTTATACAATGAGCAGTTCTTC,CASSYSVGDLYNEQFF
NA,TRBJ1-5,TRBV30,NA,TGTGCCTGGAGTGTAGGGGTACAGCCGAATCAGCCCCAGCATTTT,CAWSVGVQPNQPQHF
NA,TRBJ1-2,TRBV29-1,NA,TGCAGCGTTGAAGGGACAGTGGGGGGCTACACCTTC,CSVEGTVGGYTF
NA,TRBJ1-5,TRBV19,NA,TGTGCCAGTAGGAGGGGGGGCCACCAGCCCCAGCATTTT,CASRRGGHQPQHF
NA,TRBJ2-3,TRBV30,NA,TGTGCCTGGGCGACACTAGAGGGGGTGGGAGATACGCAGTATTTT,CAWATLEGVGDTQYF
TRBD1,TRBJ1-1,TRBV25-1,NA,TGTGCCAGCAGTGGAGGGACAGGGGTCTCCTCGCTCGACACTGAAGCTTTCTTT,CASSGGTGVSSLDTEAFF
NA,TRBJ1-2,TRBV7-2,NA,TGTGCCAGCAGCCTGCGTCAGGGGTTCGTGACTGGCTACACCTTC,CASSLRQGFVTGYTF
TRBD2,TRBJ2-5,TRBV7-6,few,TGTGCCAGCAGCTCACTAAGGACGGGGGGTGGGACCCAGTACTTC,CASSSLRTGGGTQYF
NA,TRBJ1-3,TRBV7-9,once,TGTGCCAGCTCGGGCTCTGGAAACACCATATATTTT,CASSGSGNTIYF
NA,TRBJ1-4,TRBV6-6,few,TGTGCCAGCAGTTCCATGAATGAAAAACTGTTTTTT,CASSSMNEKLFF
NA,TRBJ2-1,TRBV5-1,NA,TGCGCCAGCAGCTTGGAACAGGGAATCCACAATGAGCAGTTCTTC,CASSLEQGIHNEQFF
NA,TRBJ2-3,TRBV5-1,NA,TGCGCCAGCAGCCTGGGCGGGTCGGATACGCAGTATTTT,CASSLGGSDTQYF
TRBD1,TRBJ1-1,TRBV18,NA,TGTGCCAGCTCAACACGGACAGGTGAAGCTTTCTTT,CASSTRTGEAFF
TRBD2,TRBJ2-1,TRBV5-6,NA,TGTGCCAGCCGTCTAGCGGGGGGGCGTGAGCAGTTCTTC,CASRLAGGREQFF
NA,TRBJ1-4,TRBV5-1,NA,TGCGCCAGCAGCCGCGGGACTGATTATGAAAAACTGTTTTTT,CASSRGTDYEKLFF
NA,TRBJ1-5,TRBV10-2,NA,TGCGCCAGCAGTGAGAGGGGTTTGTGGGGGGGCAATCAGCCCCAGCATTTT,CASSERGLWGGNQPQHF
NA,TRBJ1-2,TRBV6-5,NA,TGTGCCAGCAGTTACTCGGTCGAGCAGGCCTATGGCTACACCTTC,CASSYSVEQAYGYTF
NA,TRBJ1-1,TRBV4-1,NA,TGCGCCAGCAGCCAAGGAGGGCGGACTGAAGCTTTCTTT,CASSQGGRTEAFF
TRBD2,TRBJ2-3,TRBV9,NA,TGTGCCAGCAGCCCGCGGGAGGGAGGGAGCACAGATACGCAGTATTTT,CASSPREGGSTDTQYF
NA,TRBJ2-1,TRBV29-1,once,TGCAGCGTTGTTCCTCCAGATTCCAATGAGCAGTTCTTC,CSVVPPDSNEQFF
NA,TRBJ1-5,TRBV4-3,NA,TGCGCCAGCAGCCCAAGAGCAGGTTCGAATCAGCCCCAGCATTTT,CASSPRAGSNQPQHF
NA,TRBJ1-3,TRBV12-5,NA,TGTGCTAGTGGTTTGGGGAAGACAGAATGGAGAAACACCATATATTTT,CASGLGKTEWRNTIYF
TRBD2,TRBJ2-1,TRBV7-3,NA,TGTGCCAGCAGCCGGACTAGCGGGAGGAATTACAATGAGCAGTTCTTC,CASSRTSGRNYNEQFF
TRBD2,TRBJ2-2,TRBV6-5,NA,TGTGCCAGCAGTTATGGGACTAGCGGTTTCGGGGAGCTGTTTTTT,CASSYGTSGFGELFF
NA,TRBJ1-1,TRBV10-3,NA,TGTGCCATCAAGGGGTTGGAGGGGAACACTGAAGCTTTCTTT,CAIKGLEGNTEAFF
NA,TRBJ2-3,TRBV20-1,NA,TGCAGTGCAAGAGGGGGGGGTACGCAGTATTTT,CSARGGGTQYF
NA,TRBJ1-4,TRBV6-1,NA,TGTGCCAGCATGAGGTATAATGAAAAACTGTTTTTT,CASMRYNEKLFF
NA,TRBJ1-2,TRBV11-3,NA,TGTGCCAGCAGCCCCCTCGAGTGGGCATATCCACCCTATGGCTACACCTTC,CASSPLEWAYPPYGYTF
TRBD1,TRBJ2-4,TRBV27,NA,TGTGCCAGCAGTTGGGGACAGAATTTAGCCAAAAACATTCAGTACTTC,CASSWGQNLAKNIQYF
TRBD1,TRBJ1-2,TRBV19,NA,TGTGCCAGTAGTATAGATGGGGACAGACCTAACTATGGCTACACCTTC,CASSIDGDRPNYGYTF
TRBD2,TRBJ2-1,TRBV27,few,TGTGCGACTCAGCGGGGTTCCTACAATGAGCAGTTCTTC,CATQRGSYNEQFF
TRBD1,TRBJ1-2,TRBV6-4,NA,TGTGCCAGCAGGCCGACAGGGGATGGAATTGATGGCTACACCTTC,CASRPTGDGIDGYTF
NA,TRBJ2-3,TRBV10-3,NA,TGTGCCATCAGTTCCAGCGGAACCACAGATACGCAGTATTTT,CAISSSGTTDTQYF
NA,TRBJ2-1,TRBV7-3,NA,TGTGCCAGCAGCCCCCAACTCAGGGGCCATGAGCAGTTCTTC,CASSPQLRGHEQFF
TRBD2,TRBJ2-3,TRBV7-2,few,TGTGCCAGCAGCTTAGCGCAGCTAGCGGGGCAAGATACGCAGTATTTT,CASSLAQLAGQDTQYF
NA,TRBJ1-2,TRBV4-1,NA,TGCGCCAGCAGCCAAGATAGGGGCACGCAAAGGACCTTC,CASSQDRGTQRTF
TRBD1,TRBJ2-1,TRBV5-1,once,TGCGCCAGCAGCCGGGACAGGGACTTTGAGCAGTTCTTC,CASSRDRDFEQFF
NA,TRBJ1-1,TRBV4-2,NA,TGTGCCAGCAGCCAAGGGGGGGGCACTTGGAGCACTGAAGCTTTCTTT,CASSQGGGTWSTEAFF
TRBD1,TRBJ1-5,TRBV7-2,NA,TGTGCCAGCAGCCCCCAGGGGGGACGCAATCAGCCCCAGCATTTT,CASSPQGGRNQPQHF